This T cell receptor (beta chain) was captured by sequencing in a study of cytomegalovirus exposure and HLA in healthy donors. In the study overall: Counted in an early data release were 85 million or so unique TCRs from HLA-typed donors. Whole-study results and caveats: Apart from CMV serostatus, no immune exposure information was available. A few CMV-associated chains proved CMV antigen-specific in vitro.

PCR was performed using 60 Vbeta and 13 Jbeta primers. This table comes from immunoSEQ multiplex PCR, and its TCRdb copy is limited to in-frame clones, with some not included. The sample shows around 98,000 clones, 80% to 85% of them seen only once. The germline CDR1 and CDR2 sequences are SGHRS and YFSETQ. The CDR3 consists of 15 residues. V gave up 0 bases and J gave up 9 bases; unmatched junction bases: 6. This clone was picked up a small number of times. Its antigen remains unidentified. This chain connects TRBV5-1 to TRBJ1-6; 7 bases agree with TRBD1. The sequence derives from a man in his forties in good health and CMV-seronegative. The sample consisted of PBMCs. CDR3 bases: TGCGCCAGCAGCTTGGAGGGGGCCCCAGGTTCACCCCTCCACTTT. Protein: CASSLEGAPGSPLHF.